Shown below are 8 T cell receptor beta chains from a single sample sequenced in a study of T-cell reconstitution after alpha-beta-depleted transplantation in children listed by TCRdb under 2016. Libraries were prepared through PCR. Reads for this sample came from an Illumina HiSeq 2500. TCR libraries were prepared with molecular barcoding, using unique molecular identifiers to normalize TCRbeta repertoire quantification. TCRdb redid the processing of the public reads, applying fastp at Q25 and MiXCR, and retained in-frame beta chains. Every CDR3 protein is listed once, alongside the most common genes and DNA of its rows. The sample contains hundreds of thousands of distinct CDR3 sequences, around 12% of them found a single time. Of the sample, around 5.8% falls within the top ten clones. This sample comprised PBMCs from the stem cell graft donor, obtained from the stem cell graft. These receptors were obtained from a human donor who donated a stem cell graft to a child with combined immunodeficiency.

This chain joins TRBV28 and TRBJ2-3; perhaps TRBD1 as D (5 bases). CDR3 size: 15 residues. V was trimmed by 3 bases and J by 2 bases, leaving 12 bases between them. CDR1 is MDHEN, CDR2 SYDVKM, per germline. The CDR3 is CASSFAGPPTDTQYF. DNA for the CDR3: TGTGCCAGCAGTTTTGCAGGGCCCCCCACAGATACGCAGTATTTT.

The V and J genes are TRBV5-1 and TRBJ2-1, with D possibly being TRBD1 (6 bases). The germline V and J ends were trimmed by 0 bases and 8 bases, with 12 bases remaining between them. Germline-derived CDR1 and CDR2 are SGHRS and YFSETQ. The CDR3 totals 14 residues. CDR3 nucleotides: TGCGCCAGCAGCTTGGCCCACAGGGCAGATGAGCAGTTCTTC. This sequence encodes CASSLAHRADEQFF. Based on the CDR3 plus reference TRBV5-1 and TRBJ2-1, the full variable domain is KAGVTQTPRYLIKTRGQQVTLSCSPISGHRSVSWYQQTPGQGLQFLFEYFSETQRNKGNFPGRFSGRQFSNSRSEMNVSTLELGDSALYLCASSLAHRADEQFFGPGTRLTVL.

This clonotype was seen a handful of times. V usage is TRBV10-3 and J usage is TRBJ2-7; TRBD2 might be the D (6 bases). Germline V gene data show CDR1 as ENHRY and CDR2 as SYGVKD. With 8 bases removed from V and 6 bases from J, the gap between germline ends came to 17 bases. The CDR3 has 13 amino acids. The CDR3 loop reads CAIGTRLESEQYF. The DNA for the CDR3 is TGTGCCATCGGTACGAGACTAGAGAGCGAGCAGTACTTC.

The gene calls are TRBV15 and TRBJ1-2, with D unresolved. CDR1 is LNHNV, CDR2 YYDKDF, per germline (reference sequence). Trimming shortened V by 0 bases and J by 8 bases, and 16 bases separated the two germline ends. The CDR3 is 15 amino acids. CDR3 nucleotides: TGTGCCACCAGCAGAGACCGCCCGGGCCCGTTAGGCTACACCTTC. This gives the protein CATSRDRPGPLGYTF. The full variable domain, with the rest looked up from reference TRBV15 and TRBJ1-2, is DAMVIQNPRYQVTQFGKPVTLSCSQTLNHNVMYWYQQKSSQAPKLLFHYYDKDFNNEADTPDNFQSRRPNTSFCFLDIRSPGLGDTAMYLCATSRDRPGPLGYTFGSGTRLTVV.

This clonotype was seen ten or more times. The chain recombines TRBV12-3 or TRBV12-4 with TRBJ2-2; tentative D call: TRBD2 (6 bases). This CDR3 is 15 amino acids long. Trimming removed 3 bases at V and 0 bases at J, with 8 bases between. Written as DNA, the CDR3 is TGTGCCAGCAGTTTGGAGGGGACGAACACCGGGGAGCTGTTTTTT. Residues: CASSLEGTNTGELFF.

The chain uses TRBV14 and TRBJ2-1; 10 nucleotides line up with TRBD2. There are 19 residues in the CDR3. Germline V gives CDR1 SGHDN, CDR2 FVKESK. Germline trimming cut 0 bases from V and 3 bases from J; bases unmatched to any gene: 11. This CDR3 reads CASSQDFGTSVPFYNEQFF. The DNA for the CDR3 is TGTGCCAGCAGCCAAGATTTCGGGACTAGCGTTCCATTCTACAATGAGCAGTTCTTC.

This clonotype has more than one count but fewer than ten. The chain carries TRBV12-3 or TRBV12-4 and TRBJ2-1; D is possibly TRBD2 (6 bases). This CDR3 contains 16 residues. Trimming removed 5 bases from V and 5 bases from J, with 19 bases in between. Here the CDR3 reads CASSRDPYVADNEQFF. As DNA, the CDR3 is TGTGCCAGCAGTCGAGACCCCTATGTAGCGGACAATGAGCAGTTCTTC.

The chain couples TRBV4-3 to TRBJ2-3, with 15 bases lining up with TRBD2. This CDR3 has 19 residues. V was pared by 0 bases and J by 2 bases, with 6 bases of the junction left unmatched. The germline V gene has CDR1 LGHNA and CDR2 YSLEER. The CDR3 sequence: CASSQDRGLAGGHTDTQYF. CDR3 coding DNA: TGCGCCAGCAGCCAAGATCGGGGACTAGCGGGAGGACACACAGATACGCAGTATTTT.